Listed here are 16 T cell receptor beta chains from one sample, sequenced in a study of cytomegalovirus exposure and HLA in healthy donors. PCR employed 60 Vbeta and 13 Jbeta primers. The assay was immunoSEQ multiplex PCR, and TCRdb's table has in-frame clones only and misses some. The sample shows roughly 89,000 clones, about 80% of them seen only once. Source material: PBMCs. The source is a man aged 25 to 40 in good health and CMV-seropositive.

This clone showed up just once. V is TRBV7-9 and J is TRBJ1-2; no reliable D call. The CDR3 spans 10 residues. Trimming left V 4 bases short and J 6 bases short, with 3 bases between. Germline V gene data show CDR1 as SEHNR and CDR2 as FQNEAQ (reference sequence). The chain's CDR3 is CASSSDGYTF. The CDR3 nucleotides read TGTGCCAGCAGCTCGGATGGCTACACCTTC.

This chain's CDR3 is CASSGTGTSGELFF. The CDR3 nucleotides are TGTGCCAGCTCCGGGACAGGGACTTCCGGGGAGCTGTTTTTT. V usage is TRBV18 and J usage is TRBJ2-2; 9 bases map to TRBD1. Germline V gives CDR1 KGHSH, CDR2 LQKENI. The CDR3 consists of 14 residues. Trimming removed 6 bases from V and 6 bases from J; junction bases left unmatched: 5.

This clone occurred once. The chain combines TRBV16 with TRBJ2-3, with 8 bases lining up with TRBD1. V shed 0 bases, J shed 4 bases, and the junction held 3 bases outside the gene matches. The CDR3 runs 15 residues. Germline CDR1 KGHSY, CDR2 FQNENV. CDR3 sequence: CASSQSRTGSDTQYF. In DNA, the CDR3 is TGTGCCAGCAGCCAATCCCGGACAGGGTCAGATACGCAGTATTTT.

The chain carries TRBV5-4 and TRBJ1-1; unclear D gene. The CDR3 extends over 14 amino acids. V lost 0 bases and J 6 bases, leaving 12 bases between the germline ends. Germline V gene lookup returns CDR1 SGHNT and CDR2 YYREEE (reference sequence). The CDR3 region is CASSLAATAPEAFF. Written as DNA, the CDR3 is TGTGCCAGCAGCTTGGCCGCTACCGCACCTGAAGCTTTCTTT. The entire variable domain, with the rest obtained from reference TRBV5-4 and TRBJ1-1, is as follows: ETGVTQSPTHLIKTRGQQVTLRCSSQSGHNTVSWYQQALGQGPQFIFQYYREEENGRGNFPPRFSGLQFPNYSSELNVNALELDDSALYLCASSLAATAPEAFFGQGTRLTVV.

The chain couples TRBV4-1 to TRBJ1-3, with D perhaps matching TRBD1 (5 bases). Trimming left V 3 bases short and J 1 base short, with 10 bases between. CDR3 size: 15 residues. CDR1 and CDR2 from the germline V gene are MGHRA and YSYEKL. CDR3 residues: CASSHDRTSGNTIYF. The DNA for the CDR3 is TGCGCCAGCAGCCATGATAGGACATCTGGAAACACCATATATTTT.

The V call is TRBV15, the J call TRBJ2-1; D gene uncertain. The ends were cut back, 3 bases at V and 7 bases at J, with 10 bases in the middle. In germline, CDR1 is LNHNV, CDR2 YYDKDF (reference sequence). The CDR3 consists of 13 residues. CDR3 protein: CATSSEQWNEQFF. The CDR3 DNA reads as TGTGCCACCAGCAGTGAACAGTGGAATGAGCAGTTCTTC. The full variable domain, its missing parts supplied by reference TRBV15 and TRBJ2-1, is DAMVIQNPRYQVTQFGKPVTLSCSQTLNHNVMYWYQQKSSQAPKLLFHYYDKDFNNEADTPDNFQSRRPNTSFCFLDIRSPGLGDTAMYLCATSSEQWNEQFFGPGTRLTVL.

This rearrangement joins TRBV11-2 to TRBJ1-6, with TRBD1 as a possible D gene (5 bases). From germline, CDR1 is SGHAT and CDR2 FQNNGV. CDR3 length: 15 amino acids. V gave up 1 base and J gave up 8 bases, with 12 bases separating them. The DNA of the CDR3 is TGTGCCAGCAGCTTAGGCGTTGGGGCAGATTCACCCCTCCACTTT. Its translation: CASSLGVGADSPLHF.

This rearrangement joins TRBV27 to TRBJ2-2; 7 positions agree with TRBD1. This CDR3 region has 19 residues. The germline gives CDR1 MNHEY, CDR2 SMNVEV (reference sequence). The junction had 23 bases not matched to a gene; V was cut back by 6 bases and J by 7 bases. The CDR3 region is CASRMDPGKKGAWGGELFF. DNA for the CDR3: TGTGCCAGCAGAATGGACCCGGGGAAAAAGGGGGCTTGGGGCGGGGAGCTGTTTTTT.

V usage is TRBV10-3 and J usage is TRBJ1-2, with a tentative D call TRBD1 (5 bases). Trimming took 2 bases from V and 8 from J, leaving 18 bases between them. The CDR3 runs 15 residues. CDR1 is ENHRY, CDR2 SYGVKD, per germline. The CDR3 DNA reads as TGTGCCATCAGTGAGAGGGGCTCGACCGGGCGCGGCTACACCTTC. This sequence encodes CAISERGSTGRGYTF.

CDR3 amino acids: CASSPGTGGVVASNQPQHF. The CDR3, as DNA: TGTGCCAGCAGTCCCGGGACAGGGGGGGTTGTGGCTAGCAATCAGCCCCAGCATTTT. This rearrangement joins TRBV27 to TRBJ1-5; 11 bases align to TRBD1. Trimming took 5 bases from V and 0 from J; bases not matched to a gene: 12. The CDR3 extends over 19 amino acids. The germline CDR1 and CDR2 sequences are MNHEY and SMNVEV (reference sequence).

V is TRBV5-1 and J is TRBJ2-3, with 14 bases matching TRBD2. The CDR3 runs 16 residues. The V and J ends lost 4 bases and 2 bases, in that order; junction bases with no gene match: 3. CDR1 and CDR2 (germline): SGHRS, YFSETQ. CDR3 loop: CASSPGLAGATDTQYF. In DNA, the CDR3 is TGCGCCAGCAGCCCGGGACTAGCGGGGGCCACAGATACGCAGTATTTT.

The gene calls are TRBV4-3 and TRBJ2-5; the D is unclear. Near its end, the DNA agrees better with TRBJ2-7, so the J call may be wrong. The CDR3 length is 12 residues. Per the germline V gene, CDR1 is LGHNA and CDR2 is YSLEER. The CDR3 bases are TGCGCCAGCAGCCAAGACAGGTACGAGCAGTACTTC. The encoded protein is CASSQDRYEQYF.

The rearrangement uses TRBV7-8 and TRBJ2-3; perhaps TRBD2 as D (7 bases). The V gene lost 1 base and the J gene lost 2 bases, with 13 bases spanning the gap. The CDR3 loop spans 16 amino acids. Germline values: CDR1 SGHVS, CDR2 FQNEAQ. The CDR3 region is CASSLVAGAFTDTQYF. In DNA, the CDR3 is TGTGCCAGCAGCTTAGTTGCGGGGGCCTTCACAGATACGCAGTATTTT.

This chain connects TRBV2 to TRBJ2-1, with D tentatively TRBD1 (6 bases). Germline loops: CDR1 SNHLY, CDR2 FYNNEI. V lost 5 bases to trimming and J lost 0 bases, with 11 bases between them. The CDR3 spans 15 residues. The CDR3 DNA reads TGTGCCAGCAGTTACAGGGAGAGCTCCTACAATGAGCAGTTCTTC. Its translation: CASSYRESSYNEQFF.

The chain joins TRBV5-5 to TRBJ1-2; the D is unclear. Trimming cost V 0 bases and J 7 bases, with 16 bases left between them. CDR3 size: 15 residues. Germline values: CDR1 SGHKS, CDR2 YYEKEE (reference sequence). CDR3 residues: CASSLGLSLALGYTF. The CDR3 region has the DNA TGTGCCAGCAGCTTGGGTCTCAGCCTAGCTCTTGGCTACACCTTC.

The chain joins TRBV6-4 to TRBJ2-7, with D perhaps matching TRBD1 (6 bases). Trimming shortened V by 3 bases and J by 2 bases, and 11 bases separated the two germline ends. Germline values: CDR1 MRHNA, CDR2 SNTAGT. The CDR3 is made up of 14 amino acids. CDR3 coding DNA: TGTGCCAGCAGTGAAAGGGCAGGGGCCTACGAGCAGTACTTC. Its translation: CASSERAGAYEQYF.